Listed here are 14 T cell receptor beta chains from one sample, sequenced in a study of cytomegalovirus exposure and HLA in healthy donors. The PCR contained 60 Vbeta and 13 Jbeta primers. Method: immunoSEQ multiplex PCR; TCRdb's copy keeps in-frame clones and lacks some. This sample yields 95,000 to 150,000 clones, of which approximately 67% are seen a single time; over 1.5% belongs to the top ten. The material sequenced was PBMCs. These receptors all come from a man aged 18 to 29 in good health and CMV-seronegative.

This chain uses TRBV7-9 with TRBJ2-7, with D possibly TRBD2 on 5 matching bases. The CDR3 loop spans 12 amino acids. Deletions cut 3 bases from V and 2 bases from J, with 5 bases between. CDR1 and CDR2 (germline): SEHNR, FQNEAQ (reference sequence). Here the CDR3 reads CASSLEAYEQYF. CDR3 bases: TGTGCCAGCAGCTTGGAGGCCTACGAGCAGTACTTC.

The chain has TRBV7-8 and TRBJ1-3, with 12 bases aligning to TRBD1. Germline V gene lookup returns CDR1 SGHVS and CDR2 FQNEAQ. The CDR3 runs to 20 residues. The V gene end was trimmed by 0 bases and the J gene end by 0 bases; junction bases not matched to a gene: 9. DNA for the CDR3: TGTGCCAGCAGCTTAGCGGGCGGGACAGGGGGCTACTACTCTGGAAACACCATATATTTT. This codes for CASSLAGGTGGYYSGNTIYF.

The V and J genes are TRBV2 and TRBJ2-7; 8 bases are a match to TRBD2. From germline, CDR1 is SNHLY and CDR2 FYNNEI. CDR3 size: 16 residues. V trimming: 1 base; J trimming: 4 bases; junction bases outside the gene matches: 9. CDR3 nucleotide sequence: TGTGCCAGCAGTGAAGAGTGGGAGCGGGGGACTTACGAGCAGTACTTC. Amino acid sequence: CASSEEWERGTYEQYF.

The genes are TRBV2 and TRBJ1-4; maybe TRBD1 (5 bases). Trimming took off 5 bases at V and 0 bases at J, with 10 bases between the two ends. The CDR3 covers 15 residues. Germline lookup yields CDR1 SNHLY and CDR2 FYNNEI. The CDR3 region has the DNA TGTGCCAGCAGTCCCTCGGGGGCAACTAATGAAAAACTGTTTTTT. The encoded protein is CASSPSGATNEKLFF.

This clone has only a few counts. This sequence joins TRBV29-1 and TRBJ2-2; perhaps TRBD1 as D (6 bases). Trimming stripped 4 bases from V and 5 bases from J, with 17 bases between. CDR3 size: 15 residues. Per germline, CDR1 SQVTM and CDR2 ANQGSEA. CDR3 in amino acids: CSVVPDGRGTGELFF. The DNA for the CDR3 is TGCAGCGTTGTCCCAGATGGAAGGGGGACCGGGGAGCTGTTTTTT.

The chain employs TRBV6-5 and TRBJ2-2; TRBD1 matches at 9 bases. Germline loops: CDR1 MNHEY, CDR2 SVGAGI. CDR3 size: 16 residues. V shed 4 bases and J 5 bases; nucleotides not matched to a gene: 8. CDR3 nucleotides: TGTGCCAGCAGTTTATATACAGGGGGCAATACCGGGGAGCTGTTTTTT. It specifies CASSLYTGGNTGELFF.

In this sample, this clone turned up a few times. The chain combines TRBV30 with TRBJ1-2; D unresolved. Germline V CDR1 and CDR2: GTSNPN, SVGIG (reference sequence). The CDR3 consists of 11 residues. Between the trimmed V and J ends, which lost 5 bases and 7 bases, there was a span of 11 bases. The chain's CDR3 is CAWGSAGGYTF. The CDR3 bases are TGTGCCTGGGGTTCCGCGGGTGGCTACACCTTC.

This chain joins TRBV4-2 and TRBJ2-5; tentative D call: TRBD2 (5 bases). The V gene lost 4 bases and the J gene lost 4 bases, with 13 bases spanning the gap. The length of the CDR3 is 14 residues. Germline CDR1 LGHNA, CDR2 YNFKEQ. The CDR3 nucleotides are TGTGCCAGCAGCCCGAGCGAGGGTCTAGAGACCCAGTACTTC. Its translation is CASSPSEGLETQYF.

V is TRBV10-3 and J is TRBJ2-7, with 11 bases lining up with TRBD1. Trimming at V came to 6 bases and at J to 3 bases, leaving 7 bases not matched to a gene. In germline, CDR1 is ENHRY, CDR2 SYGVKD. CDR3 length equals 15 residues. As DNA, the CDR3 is TGTGCCATCAGCGCTCCGGGACAGGGGGACTACGAGCAGTACTTC. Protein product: CAISAPGQGDYEQYF.

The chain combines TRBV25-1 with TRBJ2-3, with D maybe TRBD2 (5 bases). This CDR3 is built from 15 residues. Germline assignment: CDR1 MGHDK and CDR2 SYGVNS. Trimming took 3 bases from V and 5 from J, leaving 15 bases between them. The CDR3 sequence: CASSDGNFRRDTQYF. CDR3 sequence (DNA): TGTGCCAGCAGTGACGGGAATTTCCGACGAGATACGCAGTATTTT.

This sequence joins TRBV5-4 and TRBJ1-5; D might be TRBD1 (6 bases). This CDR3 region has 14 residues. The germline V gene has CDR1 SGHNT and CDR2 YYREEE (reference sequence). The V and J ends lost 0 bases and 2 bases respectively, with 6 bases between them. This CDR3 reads CASSLDRGNQPQHF. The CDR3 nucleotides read TGTGCCAGCAGCTTGGACAGGGGCAATCAGCCCCAGCATTTT.

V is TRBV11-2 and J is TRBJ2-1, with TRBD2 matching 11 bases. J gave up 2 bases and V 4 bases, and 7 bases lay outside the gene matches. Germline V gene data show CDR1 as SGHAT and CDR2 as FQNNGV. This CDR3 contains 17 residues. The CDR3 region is CASSSTSGASPYNEQFF. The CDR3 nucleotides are TGTGCCAGCAGCTCGACTAGCGGGGCCTCACCCTACAATGAGCAGTTCTTC.

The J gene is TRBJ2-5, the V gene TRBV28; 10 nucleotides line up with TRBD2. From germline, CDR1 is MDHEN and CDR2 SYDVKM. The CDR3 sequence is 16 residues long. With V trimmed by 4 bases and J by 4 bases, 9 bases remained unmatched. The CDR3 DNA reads TGTGCCAGCAGTTCAGCGGGAGGGCCCTCGCGAGAGACCCAGTACTTC. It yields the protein CASSSAGGPSRETQYF.

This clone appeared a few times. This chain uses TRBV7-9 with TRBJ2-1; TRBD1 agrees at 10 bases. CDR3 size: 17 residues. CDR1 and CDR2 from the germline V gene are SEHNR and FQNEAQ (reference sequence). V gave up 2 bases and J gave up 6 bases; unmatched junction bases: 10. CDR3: CASSLRLTGQGINEQFF. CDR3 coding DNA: TGTGCCAGCAGCTTAAGGCTAACGGGACAGGGGATCAATGAGCAGTTCTTC.